The 15 T cell receptor beta chains below were found in one sample sequenced in a study of response to subunit inactivated influenza vaccine. One entry per CDR3 protein, called by TCRdb with MiXCR from the RT-PCR reads. Found here are just under 550,000 distinct CDR3 sequences, roughly a quarter of them singletons; the top ten hold around 2.8%. These data were also filed under a second study, of T cells expressing NK-cell markers. This second study says: It was by 5'RACE template switching with UMIs that TCR beta cDNA was made.

Specimen: CD4+ T cells sorted from PBMCs, collected 12 days after vaccination. These receptors originate from a man in his forties or fifties who received an inactivated influenza vaccine.

This clonotype showed up just a few times. The V gene is TRBV11-2, the J gene TRBJ2-1, with TRBD2 matching over 16 bases. This CDR3 region has 18 residues. Losses at the gene ends were 7 bases for V and 5 bases for J; bases not matched to a gene: 11. CDR1 is SGHAT and CDR2 is FQNNGV in the germline V gene. CDR3 region: CASTPPGLAGGRDNEQFF. DNA of the CDR3: TGTGCCAGCACTCCTCCGGGACTAGCGGGGGGGCGCGACAATGAGCAGTTCTTC.

V is TRBV11-2 and J is TRBJ2-7; perhaps TRBD1 as D (6 bases). V was clipped by 3 bases and J by 5 bases, with 11 bases between them. The germline CDR1 and CDR2 sequences are SGHAT and FQNNGV. The CDR3 consists of 13 residues. CDR3 sequence reads: CASSLNRGNEQYF. The CDR3 DNA is TGTGCCAGCAGCTTGAATAGGGGGAACGAGCAGTACTTC.

The chain couples TRBV10-3 to TRBJ2-7, with D maybe TRBD1 (6 bases). The CDR3 runs 12 residues. Deletions cut 5 bases from V and 5 bases from J, with 10 bases between. CDR1 ENHRY and CDR2 SYGVKD come from the germline V gene. CDR3 bases: TGTGCCATCAGTCACAGGGTAAACGAGCAGTACTTC. This gives the protein CAISHRVNEQYF.

The rearrangement uses TRBV5-1 and TRBJ1-1, with TRBD1 matching over 8 bases. In germline, CDR1 is SGHRS, CDR2 YFSETQ. The CDR3 consists of 15 residues. V trimming: 4 bases; J trimming: 1 base; junction bases outside the gene matches: 6. CDR3 bases: TGCGCCAGCAGCGCAGGGGGCGCGGGGAACACTGAAGCTTTCTTT. It codes for CASSAGGAGNTEAFF.

V is TRBV12-3 or TRBV12-4 and J is TRBJ2-1; 10 bases are shared with TRBD2. There are 15 residues in the CDR3. V dropped 6 bases and J dropped 2; count of bases not matched to a gene: 4. CDR3 sequence (DNA): TGTGCCAGCAGGCTTGGACTAGCGGCCTACAATGAGCAGTTCTTC. The encoded protein is CASRLGLAAYNEQFF.

This clonotype was observed a handful of times. The chain carries TRBV4-2 and TRBJ2-1; no clear D. This CDR3 has 15 residues. Germline CDR1 is LGHNA and CDR2 is YNFKEQ. V shed 0 bases and J shed 10 bases, with 16 bases lying between them. This chain's CDR3 is CASSQDHGTGREQFF. The CDR3 region has the DNA TGTGCCAGCAGCCAAGATCACGGTACCGGTAGAGAGCAGTTCTTC.

The chain employs TRBV20-1 and TRBJ2-5, with TRBD2 matching over 12 bases. The trim removed 2 bases at V and 1 base at J, leaving 8 bases unmatched. The CDR3 has 17 amino acids. Germline V gene data show CDR1 as DFQATT and CDR2 as SNEGSKA (reference sequence). The CDR3 loop reads CSARSLTSGGLQETQYF. DNA of the CDR3: TGCAGTGCTAGAAGCCTGACTAGCGGGGGACTCCAAGAGACCCAGTACTTC.

The V and J genes are TRBV5-1 and TRBJ2-2, with 13 nucleotides matching TRBD2. Germline V gene data show CDR1 as SGHRS and CDR2 as YFSETQ. CDR3 length: 13 residues. V was pared by 7 bases and J by 6 bases, with 0 bases of the junction left unmatched. In nucleotides, the CDR3 is TGCGCCAGCGGACTAGCGGGAGCCGGGGAGCTGTTTTTT. This encodes CASGLAGAGELFF.

In DNA form, the CDR3 reads TGCGCCAGCGCAGGGACTAGCGGCCAAGAGACCCAGTACTTC. Translating gives CASAGTSGQETQYF. The chain uses TRBV5-1 and TRBJ2-5; 11 nucleotides match TRBD2. The CDR3 loop spans 14 amino acids. Per the germline V gene, CDR1 is SGHRS and CDR2 is YFSETQ. Trimming removed 7 bases from V and 1 base from J; junction bases left unmatched: 3. Complete variable domain (other parts from reference TRBV5-1 and TRBJ2-5): KAGVTQTPRYLIKTRGQQVTLSCSPISGHRSVSWYQQTPGQGLQFLFEYFSETQRNKGNFPGRFSGRQFSNSRSEMNVSTLELGDSALYLCASAGTSGQETQYFGPGTRLLVL.

The rearrangement uses TRBV24-1 and TRBJ1-5, with TRBD1 matching 8 bases. CDR1 KGHDR and CDR2 SFDVKD come from the germline V gene. V gave up 2 bases and J gave up 2 bases; unmatched junction bases: 7. This CDR3 is 17 amino acids long. In DNA form, the CDR3 reads TGTGCCACCAGTGATTCCTCGACAGGGGCGGGCAATCAGCCCCAGCATTTT. Protein: CATSDSSTGAGNQPQHF.

This clonotype has only a few counts. The chain couples TRBV12-3 or TRBV12-4 to TRBJ1-6, with D unresolved. The CDR3 consists of 15 residues. The V end was cut by 7 bases, the J end by 0 bases, with 10 bases between. Here the CDR3 reads CASTLRGSYNSPLHF. The CDR3, as DNA: TGTGCCAGCACCCTTCGGGGCTCCTATAATTCACCCCTCCACTTT.

The chain employs TRBV6-2 or TRBV6-3 and TRBJ2-5; 7 nucleotides align to TRBD1. CDR3 size: 16 residues. V trimming: 2 bases; J trimming: 3 bases; junction bases outside the gene matches: 9. Germline V gene sequence: CDR1 MNHEY, CDR2 SVGEGT. CDR3 amino acids: CASSYRGTAIEETQYF. The CDR3 DNA is TGTGCCAGCAGTTACCGAGGGACAGCTATCGAAGAGACCCAGTACTTC.

V is TRBV5-1 and J is TRBJ1-6; D is possibly TRBD1 (5 bases). CDR1 is SGHRS, CDR2 YFSETQ, per germline. The CDR3 is 15 residues long. V lost 2 bases, J lost 9 bases, and 15 bases lay in between. CDR3 nucleotide sequence: TGCGCCAGCAGCTTAGACGGGGCTGGGATTTCACCCCTCCACTTT. Translation: CASSLDGAGISPLHF.

This clonotype was seen only a few times. This chain connects TRBV12-3 or TRBV12-4 to TRBJ2-7, with unresolved D. This CDR3 spans 15 amino acids. Trimming left V 1 base short and J 0 bases short, with 10 bases between. For the CDR3, the DNA is TGTGCCAGCAGTTTAGAGGGCCGGATCTCCTACGAGCAGTACTTC. Translated, it gives CASSLEGRISYEQYF.

This chain connects TRBV5-1 to TRBJ2-3, with TRBD2 matching over 7 bases. J was trimmed by 3 bases and V by 4 bases; bases with no gene match: 5. The CDR3 sequence is 14 residues long. Germline V gene data show CDR1 as SGHRS and CDR2 as YFSETQ. This chain's CDR3 is CASSAGLETDTQYF. For the CDR3, the DNA is TGCGCCAGCAGCGCCGGACTAGAGACAGATACGCAGTATTTT. Together with reference TRBV5-1 and TRBJ2-3, the CDR3 gives the full variable domain: KAGVTQTPRYLIKTRGQQVTLSCSPISGHRSVSWYQQTPGQGLQFLFEYFSETQRNKGNFPGRFSGRQFSNSRSEMNVSTLELGDSALYLCASSAGLETDTQYFGPGTRLTVL.